Below, 5 T cell receptor beta chains from the same sample are listed, as sequenced in a study of blood T cell repertoires in COVID-19. Sequencing used immunoSEQ multiplex PCR; TCRdb keeps in-frame clones, though not all of them. The sample lists 50,000 or so clones, 82% occurring once. Sequencing input: peripheral blood. Receptors originate from an elderly man with COVID-19, enrolled during active disease.

This sequence joins TRBV6-5 and TRBJ1-2; 8 nucleotides match TRBD1. V lost 7 bases, J lost 2 bases, and 6 bases stayed unmatched. Germline values: CDR1 MNHEY, CDR2 SVGAGI. The CDR3 has 14 amino acids. CDR3 in DNA: TGTGCCAGCACCTCCAGGGGGCAGAACTATGGCTACACCTTC. This translates into CASTSRGQNYGYTF.

The J gene is TRBJ2-7, the V gene TRBV19, with 8 bases that match TRBD1. V gave up 2 bases and J gave up 6 bases; unmatched junction bases: 12. The CDR3 runs to 16 residues. Germline loops: CDR1 LNHDA, CDR2 SQIVND (reference sequence). This CDR3 is CASSISSPQGAAEQYF. DNA of the CDR3: TGTGCCAGTAGTATAAGTTCTCCCCAGGGGGCGGCCGAGCAGTACTTC.

The J gene is TRBJ1-1, the V gene TRBV7-3; no clear D. CDR1 and CDR2 from the germline V gene are SGHTA and FQGTGA. The V end was cut by 5 bases, the J end by 2 bases, with 12 bases between. The CDR3 runs to 14 residues. This CDR3 reads CASSPAGFNTEAFF. As DNA, the CDR3 is TGTGCCAGCAGCCCCGCAGGTTTCAACACTGAAGCTTTCTTT.

This clone has just a few counts. The CDR3 here is CASRWTGPTNTEAFF. For the CDR3, the DNA is TGTGCCAGCAGGTGGACAGGACCCACGAACACTGAAGCTTTCTTT. The V call is TRBV5-4, the J call TRBJ1-1, with TRBD1 matching over 7 bases. Germline-derived CDR1 and CDR2 are SGHNT and YYREEE (reference sequence). The junction had 8 bases not matched to a gene; V was cut back by 5 bases and J by 1 base. The CDR3 has 15 residues.

The chain recombines TRBV30 with TRBJ1-1, with a tentative D call TRBD1 (6 bases). Germline CDR1 is GTSNPN and CDR2 is SVGIG (reference sequence). CDR3 length: 15 residues. Deletions cut 0 bases from V and 4 bases from J, with 15 bases between. The CDR3 protein is CAWSVRKSRGTEAFF. As DNA, the CDR3 is TGTGCCTGGAGTGTACGAAAGAGCAGGGGCACTGAAGCTTTCTTT.